The 14 T cell receptor beta chains given below trace back to one sample, sequenced in a study of blood T cell repertoires in COVID-19. This table comes from immunoSEQ multiplex PCR, and its TCRdb copy is limited to in-frame clones, with some not included. Here the sample spans about 240,000 clones, around 83% being singletons. Sequencing was carried out using peripheral blood. These TCRs come from a woman under 30 with acute or convalescent COVID-19.

The J gene is TRBJ2-4, the V gene TRBV25-1, with TRBD1 identical over 8 bases. The CDR3 contains 15 residues. CDR1 is MGHDK, CDR2 SYGVNS, per germline. V gave up 1 base and J gave up 4 bases; unmatched junction bases: 3. CDR3 bases: TGTGCCAGCAGTGAATTTGGGGACAGGAAAAACATTCAGTACTTC. Its translation: CASSEFGDRKNIQYF.

The chain uses TRBV29-1 and TRBJ1-4; possible D gene TRBD1, 6 bases. CDR1 is SQVTM, CDR2 ANQGSEA, per germline. The CDR3 length is 16 residues. The ends were cut back, 2 bases at V and 3 bases at J, with 16 bases in the middle. CDR3 residues: CSVETLGQSANEKLFF. The CDR3 DNA reads as TGCAGCGTTGAAACGTTAGGACAGTCAGCTAATGAAAAACTGTTTTTT.

The V gene is TRBV6-5, the J gene TRBJ2-1; 10 positions agree with TRBD1. This CDR3 has 14 amino acids. V shed 7 bases, J shed 5 bases, and the junction held 5 bases outside the gene matches. Germline CDR1 MNHEY, CDR2 SVGAGI. In nucleotides, the CDR3 is TGTGCCAGCAAGCGGGGACAGGGGAACAATGAGCAGTTCTTC. It codes for CASKRGQGNNEQFF.

This chain connects TRBV27 to TRBJ1-5; no clear D. This CDR3 region has 12 residues. Trimming pared 11 bases from V and 3 bases from J, leaving 11 bases between. Germline values: CDR1 MNHEY, CDR2 SMNVEV (reference sequence). The CDR3 is CAQEEPNQPQHF. The CDR3 DNA reads as TGTGCCCAAGAGGAGCCCAATCAGCCCCAGCATTTT.

This clone was counted between two and nine times. The sample holds other DNA sequences that translate to the same CDR3. The chain links TRBV5-1 to TRBJ1-3; TRBD1 is a possible D gene (5 bases). This CDR3 is 15 amino acids long. Trimming shortened V by 0 bases and J by 1 base, and 8 bases separated the two germline ends. Germline V lookup: CDR1 SGHRS, CDR2 YFSETQ. CDR3 DNA: TGCGCCAGCAGCTTGGCCCAGGGTTCTGGAAACACCATATATTTT. Translated: CASSLAQGSGNTIYF.

The chain uses TRBV14 and TRBJ1-1, with 8 bases matching TRBD1. This CDR3 comprises 14 residues. The germline CDR1 and CDR2 sequences are SGHDN and FVKESK. Trimming cost V 2 bases and J 4 bases; bases outside gene matches: 3. Written as DNA, the CDR3 is TGTGCCAGCAGCCAACAGGGGGCTGTCACTGAAGCTTTCTTT. Translated: CASSQQGAVTEAFF.

Comment on this clone: Other DNA sequences within the sample encode an identical CDR3. The chain couples TRBV7-2 to TRBJ2-2; D is possibly TRBD2 (5 bases). Looked up from germline, CDR1 is SGHTA and CDR2 is FQGNSA. V lost 1 base and J 0 bases, leaving 6 bases between the germline ends. The CDR3 loop spans 15 amino acids. The CDR3 DNA sequence: TGTGCCAGCAGCTTAGGGACTGCGAACACCGGGGAGCTGTTTTTT. It specifies CASSLGTANTGELFF.

The V call is TRBV28, the J call TRBJ1-3; 9 nucleotides line up with TRBD1. Germline V lookup: CDR1 MDHEN, CDR2 SYDVKM. The CDR3 extends over 17 amino acids. V lost 7 bases to trimming and J lost 4 bases; unmatched junction nucleotides: 14. CDR3 amino acids: CASTSGTGWVGGNTIYF. The DNA for the CDR3 is TGTGCCAGCACCTCCGGGACAGGGTGGGTCGGAGGAAACACCATATATTTT.

The chain links TRBV18 to TRBJ2-5, with D possibly matching TRBD1 (5 bases). Germline CDR1 reads KGHSH; CDR2 reads LQKENI. V was shortened by 2 bases and J by 5 bases, with 12 bases between the two germline ends. This CDR3 has 14 residues. CDR3 nucleotide sequence: TGTGCCAGCTCACCAGTGGGGCTCGGGGAGACCCAGTACTTC. Amino acids: CASSPVGLGETQYF.

The chain couples TRBV7-3 to TRBJ2-1, with D possibly matching TRBD2 (5 bases). From germline, CDR1 is SGHTA and CDR2 FQGTGA. CDR3 length equals 14 residues. V was clipped by 5 bases and J by 5 bases, with 13 bases between them. This CDR3 is CASSPSRGDNEQFF. In DNA form, the CDR3 reads TGTGCCAGCAGCCCGTCCCGGGGAGACAATGAGCAGTTCTTC.

The table lists this clone with a count of one. V is TRBV19 and J is TRBJ2-2; maybe TRBD1 (5 bases). The length of the CDR3 is 17 residues. The V end lost 8 bases, the J end lost 0 bases, and 19 bases lay between the germline ends. Looked up from germline, CDR1 is LNHDA and CDR2 is SQIVND (reference sequence). Written as DNA, the CDR3 is TGTGCCAGTCGCAGGGCAGCCTTAAACGCGAACACCGGGGAGCTGTTTTTT. Translation gives CASRRAALNANTGELFF.

This chain joins TRBV27 and TRBJ1-5; D unclear. Deletions cut 8 bases from V and 4 bases from J, with 9 bases between. Germline CDR1 is MNHEY and CDR2 is SMNVEV (reference sequence). The CDR3 runs to 12 residues. The CDR3: CASGTGNQPQHF. The CDR3 region has the DNA TGTGCCAGCGGAACGGGGAATCAGCCCCAGCATTTT.

This clone was picked up one time. The chain employs TRBV27 and TRBJ2-3, with TRBD2 identical over 11 bases. Germline CDR1 and CDR2: MNHEY and SMNVEV (reference sequence). The J segment lost 1 base and the V segment lost 7 bases, leaving 7 bases of the junction unmatched. This CDR3 comprises 16 residues. CDR3 amino acids: CASKNLAGGGTDTQYF. In DNA form, the CDR3 reads TGTGCCAGCAAAAATCTAGCGGGAGGCGGCACAGATACGCAGTATTTT.

The V call is TRBV5-4, the J call TRBJ2-7, with D perhaps TRBD2 (6 bases). Germline V gene lookup returns CDR1 SGHNT and CDR2 YYREEE (reference sequence). The germline V and J ends were trimmed by 6 bases and 5 bases, with 18 bases remaining between them. The CDR3 loop spans 14 amino acids. The CDR3 reads CASNLEGRSHEQYF. CDR3 sequence (DNA): TGTGCCAGCAACCTAGAGGGGAGGTCCCACGAGCAGTACTTC.